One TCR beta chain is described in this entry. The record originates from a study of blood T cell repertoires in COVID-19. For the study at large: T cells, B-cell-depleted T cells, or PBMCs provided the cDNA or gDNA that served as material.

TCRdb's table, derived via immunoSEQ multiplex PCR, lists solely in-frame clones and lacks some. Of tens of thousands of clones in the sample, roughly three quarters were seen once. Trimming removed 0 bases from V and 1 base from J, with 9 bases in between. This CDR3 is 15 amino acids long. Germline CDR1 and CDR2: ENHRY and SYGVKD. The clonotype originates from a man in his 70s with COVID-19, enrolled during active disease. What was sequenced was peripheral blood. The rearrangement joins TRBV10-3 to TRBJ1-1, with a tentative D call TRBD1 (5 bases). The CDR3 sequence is CAISESRQPNTEAFF. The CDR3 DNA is TGTGCCATCAGTGAGTCGCGACAGCCGAACACTGAAGCTTTCTTT.